The rows below give T cell receptor beta chains drawn from one sample of a study of OX40 agonist ivuxolimab in advanced cancers. Assay: immunoSEQ multiplex PCR; the TCRdb copy retains only in-frame clones and omits some. The sample lists about 62,000 clones, approximately 79% occurring once. The sample was CD4+ or CD8+ T cells sorted from blood, taken in a trial of the OX40 agonist ivuxolimab. The receptors shown here come from an adult with an advanced solid tumor such as melanoma, head and neck, liver or kidney cancer. Both conserved end residues are part of each CDR3. A D gene is named only where the DNA matches it firmly. The listing skips clone size in some rows; elsewhere it reads once, few, many or a size class.

>TRBV9|TRBJ1-1|.|.
CASGPGSTEAFF
TGTGCCAGCGGTCCGGGTAGCACTGAAGCTTTCTTT
>TRBV6-4|TRBJ2-3|.|.
CASSDPIPPHRDTQYF
TGTGCCAGCAGTGACCCTATCCCCCCCCATAGAGATACGCAGTATTTT
>TRBV2|TRBJ2-7|.|.
CASSDFYSYEQYF
TGTGCCAGCAGTGATTTTTACAGCTACGAGCAGTACTTC
>TRBV2|TRBJ2-3|.|TRBD1
CASSSGTGGPDTQYF
TGTGCCAGCAGTTCCGGGACAGGGGGGCCAGATACGCAGTATTTT
>TRBV7-9|TRBJ1-6|.|.
CASSSHTGNNSPLHF
TGTGCCAGCAGCTCGCATACAGGGAATAATTCACCCCTCCACTTT
>TRBV2|TRBJ2-5|.|.
CASSGLQETQYF
TGTGCCAGCAGCGGGCTGCAAGAGACCCAGTACTTC
>TRBV6-5|TRBJ1-5|few|TRBD1
CASRSGTGNQPQHF
TGTGCCAGCAGATCCGGGACAGGGAATCAGCCCCAGCATTTT
>TRBV6-6|TRBJ1-1|.|TRBD1
CAGRQGATASGAFF
TGTGCCGGAAGACAGGGGGCGACTGCTTCTGGGGCTTTCTTT
>TRBV6-6|TRBJ2-7|.|.
CASSYSAGEQYF
TGTGCCAGCAGTTACTCGGCGGGGGAGCAGTACTTC
>TRBV10-3|TRBJ1-2|.|.
CAISEGGGYTF
TGTGCCATCAGTGAAGGGGGTGGCTACACCTTC
>TRBV5-5|TRBJ1-6|.|.
CASSFLRGGNSPLHF
TGTGCCAGCAGCTTCCTTAGGGGGGGGAATTCACCCCTCCACTTT
>TRBV19|TRBJ2-3|.|.
CASSIGRTHGDTQYF
TGTGCCAGTAGTATTGGGCGGACCCATGGAGATACGCAGTATTTT
>TRBV27|TRBJ2-6|.|.
CASSLLNPGANVLTF
TGTGCCAGCAGTCTATTAAACCCTGGGGCCAACGTCCTGACTTTC
>TRBV27|TRBJ2-7|.|.
CASSLSPLDTGFSSYEQYF
TGTGCCAGCAGTTTATCCCCTCTGGACACAGGGTTTAGCTCCTACGAGCAGTACTTC
>TRBV7-2|TRBJ1-5|many|.
CASSTNILQPQHF
TGTGCCAGCAGCACGAATATTTTGCAGCCCCAGCATTTT
>TRBV6-6|TRBJ1-3|.|.
CASQRGGNTIYF
TGTGCCAGCCAGCGGGGGGGAAACACCATATATTTT
>TRBV10-1|TRBJ2-7|few|TRBD1
CASKGRQGFCF
TGCGCCAGCAAGGGGAGACAGGGATTCTGCTTC
>TRBV6-5|TRBJ2-7|.|TRBD1
CASSGTGTYEQYF
TGTGCCAGCTCCGGGACAGGGACCTACGAGCAGTACTTC
>TRBV5-6|TRBJ1-2|.|TRBD1
CASSPGQGASYGYTF
TGTGCCAGCAGCCCGGGACAGGGGGCTTCCTATGGCTACACCTTC
>TRBV14|TRBJ2-1|few|TRBD2
CASSRTAGGSYNEQFF
TGTGCCAGCAGCCGAACAGCGGGGGGGTCCTACAATGAGCAGTTCTTC
>TRBV27|TRBJ1-1|.|.
CASRAPGSATEAFF
TGTGCCAGCAGGGCCCCGGGATCGGCCACTGAAGCTTTCTTT
>TRBV27|TRBJ2-7|.|TRBD2
CASGPLAASYEQYF
TGTGCCAGCGGGCCCCTAGCGGCCTCCTACGAGCAGTACTTC
>TRBV7-2|TRBJ2-7|.|TRBD1
CASSLAGQGYEQYF
TGTGCCAGCAGCTTAGCGGGACAGGGCTACGAGCAGTACTTC
>TRBV10-2|TRBJ1-2|few|TRBD1
CASRGGVNYGYTF
TGCGCCAGCAGAGGGGGCGTAAACTATGGCTACACCTTC
>TRBV5-5|TRBJ1-2|.|.
CASSQDHPGSYGYTF
TGCGCCAGCAGCCAAGATCATCCAGGGAGCTATGGCTACACCTTC
>TRBV10-3|TRBJ2-7|once|.
CAISILLGVEQYF
TGTGCCATTTCTATCCTACTGGGGGTCGAGCAGTACTTC
>TRBV5-5|TRBJ2-5|few|.
CASSQAGGTQETQYF
TGTGCCAGCAGCCAGGCTGGGGGTACTCAAGAGACCCAGTACTTC
>TRBV9|TRBJ2-3|.|TRBD1
CASSVESGGTDTQYF
TGTGCCAGCAGCGTAGAGTCAGGGGGAACAGATACGCAGTATTTT
>TRBV30|TRBJ2-7|.|.
CAWSSPYEQYF
TGTGCCTGGTCCTCCCCCTACGAGCAGTACTTC
>TRBV19|TRBJ2-3|.|.
CASSPNTDTQYF
TGTGCCAGTAGTCCGAACACAGATACGCAGTATTTT
>TRBV28|TRBJ2-7|few|TRBD2
CASRQGLAGEWRYEQYF
TGTGCCAGCAGACAAGGACTAGCGGGAGAGTGGCGTTACGAGCAGTACTTC
>TRBV5-6|TRBJ2-1|.|TRBD1
CASSLGQGRRVQFF
TGTGCCAGCAGCTTGGGACAGGGGCGACGGGTGCAGTTCTTC
>TRBV6-6|TRBJ2-7|.|.
CASTKSGGNEQYF
TGTGCCAGCACCAAATCAGGTGGAAACGAGCAGTACTTC
>TRBV5-5|TRBJ2-3|.|.
CASSLGQKGDTQYF
TGTGCCAGCAGCTTGGGACAGAAAGGGGATACGCAGTATTTT
>TRBV5-1|TRBJ1-6|.|.
CASSALQDGNSPLHF
TGCGCCAGCAGCGCTCTACAGGATGGTAATTCACCCCTCCACTTT
>TRBV9|TRBJ2-7|.|TRBD2
CASSVGREGVYEQYF
TGTGCCAGCAGCGTAGGGCGGGAGGGCGTCTACGAGCAGTACTTC
>TRBV28|TRBJ2-1|.|TRBD1
CASRTYRGLSSYNEQFF
TGTGCCAGCAGGACCTACAGGGGGCTTAGCTCCTACAATGAGCAGTTCTTC
>TRBV28|TRBJ2-7|.|TRBD2
CASSSGGPVVQYF
TGTGCCAGCAGTTCGGGAGGGCCAGTAGTGCAGTACTTC
>TRBV5-1|TRBJ2-1|.|TRBD2
CASSSGTSGSNEQFF
TGCGCCAGCAGCTCCGGGACTAGCGGGAGTAATGAGCAGTTCTTC
>TRBV7-9|TRBJ2-5|.|.
CASSQDRSKETQYF
TGTGCCAGCAGCCAAGACAGGTCGAAAGAGACCCAGTACTTC
>TRBV28|TRBJ2-7|few|.
CASSLESSGRYEQYF
TGTGCCAGCAGTTTAGAGAGTAGCGGCCGCTACGAGCAGTACTTC